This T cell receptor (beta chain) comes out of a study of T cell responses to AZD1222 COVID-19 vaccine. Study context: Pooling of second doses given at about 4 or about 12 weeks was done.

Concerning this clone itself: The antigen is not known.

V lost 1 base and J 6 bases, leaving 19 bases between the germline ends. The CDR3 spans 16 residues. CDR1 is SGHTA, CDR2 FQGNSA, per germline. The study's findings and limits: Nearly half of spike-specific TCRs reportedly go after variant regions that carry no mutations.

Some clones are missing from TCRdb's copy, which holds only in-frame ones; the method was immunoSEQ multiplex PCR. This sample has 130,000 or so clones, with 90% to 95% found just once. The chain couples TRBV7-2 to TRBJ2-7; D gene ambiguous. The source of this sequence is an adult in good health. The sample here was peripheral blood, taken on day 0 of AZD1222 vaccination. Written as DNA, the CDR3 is TGTGCCAGCAGCTTAGAGAACGAACCAGGTATTCGCGAGCAGTACTTC. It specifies CASSLENEPGIREQYF.